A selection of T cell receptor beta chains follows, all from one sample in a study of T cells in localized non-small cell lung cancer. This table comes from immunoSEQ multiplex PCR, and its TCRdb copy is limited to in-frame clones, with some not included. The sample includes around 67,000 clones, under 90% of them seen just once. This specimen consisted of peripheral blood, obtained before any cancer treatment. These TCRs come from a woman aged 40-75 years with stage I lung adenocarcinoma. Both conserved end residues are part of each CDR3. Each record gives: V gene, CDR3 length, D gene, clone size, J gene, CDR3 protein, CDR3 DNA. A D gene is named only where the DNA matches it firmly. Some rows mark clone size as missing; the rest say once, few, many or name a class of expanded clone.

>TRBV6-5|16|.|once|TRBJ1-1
CASSYTGLVGRREAFF
TGTGCCAGCAGTTACACAGGGCTGGTCGGCAGGAGGGAAGCTTTCTTT
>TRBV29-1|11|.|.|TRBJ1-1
CSGSENTEAFF
TGCAGCGGAAGTGAGAACACTGAAGCTTTCTTT
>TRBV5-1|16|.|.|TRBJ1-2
CASSLAPEDGRYGYTF
TGCGCCAGCAGCTTGGCCCCGGAGGACGGTCGCTATGGCTACACCTTC
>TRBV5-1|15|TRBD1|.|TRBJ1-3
CASSPGTVSGNTIYF
TGCGCCAGCAGCCCCGGGACAGTCTCTGGAAACACCATATATTTT
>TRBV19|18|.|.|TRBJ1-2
CASSTLRSAGTFNYGYTF
TGTGCCAGTAGCACCCTCCGCTCAGCCGGGACATTTAACTATGGCTACACCTTC
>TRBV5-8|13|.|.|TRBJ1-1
CASSNRVYTEAFF
TGTGCCAGCAGCAACAGGGTATACACTGAAGCTTTCTTT
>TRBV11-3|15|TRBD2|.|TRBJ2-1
CASSLGTSRNNEQFF
TGTGCCAGCAGCCTAGGGACTAGCCGTAACAATGAGCAGTTCTTC
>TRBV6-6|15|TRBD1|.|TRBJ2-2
CASRPGQELTGELFF
TGTGCCAGCAGGCCGGGACAGGAGTTAACCGGGGAGCTGTTTTTT
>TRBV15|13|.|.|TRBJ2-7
CATSRDNTAEQYF
TGTGCCACCAGCAGAGATAACACTGCCGAGCAGTACTTC
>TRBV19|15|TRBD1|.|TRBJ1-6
CASSFAGTGNSPLHF
TGTGCCAGTAGCTTTGCCGGGACAGGTAATTCACCCCTCCACTTT
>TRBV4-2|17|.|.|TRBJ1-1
CASSQDIGERTAGEAFF
TGTGCCAGCAGCCAAGATATTGGAGAACGGACAGCCGGTGAAGCTTTCTTT
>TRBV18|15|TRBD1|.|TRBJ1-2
CASSPGTDPNYGYTF
TGTGCCAGCTCACCTGGGACAGACCCTAACTATGGCTACACCTTC
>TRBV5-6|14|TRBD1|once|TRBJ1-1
CASSSDRGADEAFF
TGTGCCAGCAGTTCCGACAGGGGCGCCGATGAAGCTTTCTTT
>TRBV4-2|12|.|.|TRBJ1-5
CASSQENQPQHF
TGTGCCAGCAGCCAGGAGAATCAGCCCCAGCATTTT
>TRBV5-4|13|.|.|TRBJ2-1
CASSLEVAAVWIF
TGTGCCAGCAGCTTGGAGGTTGCGGCTGTCTGGATCTTC
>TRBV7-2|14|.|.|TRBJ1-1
CASSSALMNTEAFF
TGTGCCAGCAGCTCGGCCCTCATGAACACTGAAGCTTTCTTT
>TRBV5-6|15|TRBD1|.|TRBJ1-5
CASSLVTGDAFAQHF
TGTGCCAGCAGCTTGGTTACAGGGGACGCCTTTGCCCAGCATTTT
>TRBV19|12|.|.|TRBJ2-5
CASSNLGETQYF
TGTGCCAGTAGTAATTTGGGGGAGACCCAGTACTTC
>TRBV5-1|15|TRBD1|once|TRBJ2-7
CASSKGQGFSYEQYF
TGCGCCAGCAGCAAAGGACAGGGATTCTCCTACGAGCAGTACTTC
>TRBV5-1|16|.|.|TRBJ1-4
CASSLGGRTDNEKLFF
TGCGCCAGCAGCTTGGGTGGTCGGACAGATAATGAAAAACTGTTTTTT
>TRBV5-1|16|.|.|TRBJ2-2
CASSAPQGPNTGELFF
TGCGCCAGCAGCGCACCTCAGGGGCCGAACACCGGGGAGCTGTTTTTT
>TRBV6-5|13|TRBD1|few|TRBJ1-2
CASTKTGENGYTF
TGTGCCAGCACCAAGACAGGGGAGAATGGCTACACCTTC
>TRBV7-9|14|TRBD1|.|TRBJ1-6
CASSRDRVDSPLHF
TGTGCCAGCAGCCGCGACAGGGTGGATTCACCCCTCCACTTT
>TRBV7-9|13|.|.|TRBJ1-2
CASSSTLGHGYTF
TGTGCCAGCAGCTCGACACTAGGGCATGGCTACACCTTC
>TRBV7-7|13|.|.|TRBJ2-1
CASSLSRYNEQFF
TGTGCTAGCAGCTTATCACGCTACAATGAGCAGTTCTTC
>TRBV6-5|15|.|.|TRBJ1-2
CASSRLPTWNYGYTF
TGTGCCAGCAGCCGACTTCCGACGTGGAACTATGGCTACACCTTC
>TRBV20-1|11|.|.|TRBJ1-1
CSAPGTSEAFF
TGCAGTGCTCCTGGGACTTCTGAAGCTTTCTTT
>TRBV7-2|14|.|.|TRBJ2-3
CASSLASGTDTQYF
TGTGCCAGCAGCTTAGCGTCGGGTACAGATACGCAGTATTTT
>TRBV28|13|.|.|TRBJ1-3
CASLGTSGNTIYF
TGTGCCAGCTTAGGGACCTCTGGAAACACCATATATTTT
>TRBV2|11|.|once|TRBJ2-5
CASFRRETQYF
TGTGCCAGTTTCCGCAGGGAGACCCAGTACTTC
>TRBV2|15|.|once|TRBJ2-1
CASSDVPGRRNEQFF
TGTGCCAGCAGTGACGTCCCGGGTAGGAGGAATGAGCAGTTCTTC
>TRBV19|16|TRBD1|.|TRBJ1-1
CASRNRRGQGAAEAFF
TGTGCCAGTAGGAATCGGCGGGGACAGGGGGCGGCTGAAGCTTTCTTT
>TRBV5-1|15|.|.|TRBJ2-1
CASSLHEVGYNEQFF
TGCGCCAGCAGCTTGCATGAGGTGGGCTACAATGAGCAGTTCTTC
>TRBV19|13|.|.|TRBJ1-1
CASSRTDGNEAFF
TGTGCCAGTAGCCGGACGGACGGAAATGAAGCTTTCTTT
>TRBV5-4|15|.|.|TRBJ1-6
CASSLDDGASGPLHF
TGTGCCAGCAGCTTGGACGACGGCGCCTCGGGACCCCTCCACTTT
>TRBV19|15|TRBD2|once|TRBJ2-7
CASSPLLAGGYEQYF
TGTGCCAGTAGCCCTCTACTAGCGGGGGGCTACGAGCAGTACTTC
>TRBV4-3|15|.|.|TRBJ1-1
CASSQDVGERAEAFF
TGCGCCAGCAGCCAAGATGTCGGAGAGCGGGCTGAAGCTTTCTTT
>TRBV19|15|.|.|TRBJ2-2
CASSIAGAGTGELFF
TGTGCCAGTAGTATTGCGGGGGCCGGCACCGGGGAGCTGTTTTTT
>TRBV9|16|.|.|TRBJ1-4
CASSAFPGGEGEKLFF
TGTGCCAGCAGCGCCTTCCCTGGAGGGGAGGGTGAAAAACTGTTTTTT
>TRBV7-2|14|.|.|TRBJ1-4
CASSFRLGGEKLFF
TGTGCCAGCAGCTTTCGACTAGGGGGAGAAAAACTGTTTTTT
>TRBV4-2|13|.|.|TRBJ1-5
CASSPSNSQPQHF
TGTGCCAGCAGCCCCTCGAATAGTCAGCCCCAGCATTTT
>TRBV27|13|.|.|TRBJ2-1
CASSFRWGNEQFF
TGTGCCAGCAGTTTCAGGTGGGGGAATGAGCAGTTCTTC
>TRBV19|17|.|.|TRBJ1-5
CASTPFVGRVVNQPQHF
TGTGCCAGTACCCCCTTTGTAGGAAGGGTGGTCAATCAGCCCCAGCATTTT
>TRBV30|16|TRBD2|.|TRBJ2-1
CAWRRWPSGIRDEQFF
TGTGCCTGGAGAAGGTGGCCTAGCGGGATCAGGGATGAGCAGTTCTTC
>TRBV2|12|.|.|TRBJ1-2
CASSAVVAGYTF
TGTGCCAGCAGTGCAGTGGTAGCTGGCTACACCTTC
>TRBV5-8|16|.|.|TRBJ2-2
CASSLGADSNTGELFF
TGTGCCAGCAGCTTGGGGGCCGATTCGAACACCGGGGAGCTGTTTTTT
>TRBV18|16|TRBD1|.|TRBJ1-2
CASSSRDRGLNYGYTF
TGTGCCAGCTCATCCCGGGACAGGGGCCTCAACTATGGCTACACCTTC
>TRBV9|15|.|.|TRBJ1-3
CASSVGGSSGNTIYF
TGTGCCAGCAGCGTAGGAGGGAGCTCTGGAAACACCATATATTTT
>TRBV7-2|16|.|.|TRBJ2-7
CASSLGGGGGRGEQYF
TGTGCCAGCAGCTTGGGGGGCGGCGGGGGACGTGGCGAGCAGTACTTC
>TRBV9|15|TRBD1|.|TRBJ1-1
CASSAYRGLNTEAFF
TGTGCCAGCAGCGCATACAGGGGGCTGAACACTGAAGCTTTCTTT
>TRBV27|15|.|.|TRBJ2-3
CASSLGRRSTDTQYF
TGTGCCAGCAGTTTAGGGCGGAGGAGCACAGATACGCAGTATTTT
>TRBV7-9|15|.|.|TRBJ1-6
CASSLERQGNSPLHF
TGTGCCAGCAGCTTAGAGCGGCAGGGGAATTCACCCCTCCACTTT